The text below deals with one T cell receptor (beta chain). Its antigen is as yet unknown. The sample is drawn from a study of T cell repertoires in cytomegalovirus infection. Study background: CMV epitopes in the study were HLA-C-restricted (recently identified) and HLA-B-restricted (well studied). Both CMV infection and a matching HLA type were indicated by public TCR beta signatures. Study conclusions and caveats: Carriers of CMV and the relevant HLA type were discriminated by public TCR beta frequency. Within the response measured ex vivo, HLA-C-restricted CMV-specific TCR beta clonotypes were dominant.

TCRdb itself ran the reads through MiXCR, one entry per CDR3 protein. Of roughly 310,000 distinct CDR3 sequences in the sample, 25% to 35% were seen once. Germline assignment: CDR1 LNHDA and CDR2 SQIVND (reference sequence). The CDR3 length is 14 residues. The V end was cut by 6 bases, the J end by 0 bases, with 11 bases between. This sequence joins TRBV19 and TRBJ1-1, with a possible D match to TRBD1 (6 bases). Sequenced here: cultured PBMCs, sampled from culture after CMV antigen stimulation. The sequence came from a human donor in good health (CMV status not recorded). Some clones in this sample may be carry-over from other donors' samples. The CDR3 nucleotides read TGTGCCAGTAGGACCAGGGGTTTGAACACTGAAGCTTTCTTT. Amino acid sequence: CASRTRGLNTEAFF.